This T cell receptor (beta chain) was documented in a study of blood T cell repertoires in COVID-19. Study background: Samples of COVID-19 (acute and convalescent) were obtained from the United States, Italy and Spain. T cells, B-cell-depleted T cells, or PBMCs provided the cDNA or gDNA that served as material.

Source study methods: Estimates of nucleated cell counts were drawn from the amplification of reference gene primers. Some clones are missing from TCRdb's copy, which holds only in-frame ones; the method was immunoSEQ multiplex PCR. Clonal size and the V and J genes are those of that table, whereas D and trimming came from the DNA. The sample consists of about 250,000 clones, 86% of them appearing once. This clone appeared once. V was pared by 0 bases and J by 7 bases, with 10 bases between. The CDR3 consists of 14 residues. Seattle patients were enrolled during active infection and followed longitudinally.

This receptor was identified in a woman aged 80 or older with COVID-19, enrolled during active disease. What was sequenced was peripheral blood. This chain joins TRBV23-1 and TRBJ1-5; no clear D. TRBV23-1 is classed as an ORF, of uncertain function. The CDR3 is CASSQSRVRQPQHF. The CDR3 bases are TGCGCCAGCAGTCAATCACGGGTAAGACAGCCCCAGCATTTT.